This T cell receptor beta chain was observed in a study of response to subunit inactivated influenza vaccine. To note about this clonotype: Antigen: not known.

Study-level points and caveats: Authors suggested each seasonal influenza vaccination recruits few new T cells.

TCRdb called the RT-PCR reads again in MiXCR, with one record for every CDR3 protein. The sample holds hundreds of thousands of distinct CDR3 sequences, about 14% seen once. V trimming: 11 bases; J trimming: 5 bases; junction bases outside the gene matches: 10. Germline-derived CDR1 and CDR2 are SSHAT and FNYEAQ (reference sequence). This CDR3 is 14 amino acids long. The sequenced sample was PBMCs from blood, obtained approximately 15 days before vaccination. The TCR sequence derives from a man aged 45-60 years who received an inactivated influenza vaccine. V is TRBV7-7 and J is TRBJ2-7; 12 nucleotides align to TRBD2. The CDR3 coding sequence is TGTGCCGGACTAGCGGGAATAAGTTGGGACGAGCAGTACTTC. It specifies CAGLAGISWDEQYF.